The clone carrying this TCR beta chain was observed a few times. This entry comes from a study of spatial heterogeneity in lung cancer. Study at large: TCR and UMI combinations that were unique each appeared, on average, more than ten times in raw reads.

The length of the CDR3 is 13 residues. Germline CDR1 reads MGHRA; CDR2 reads YSYEKL. V was trimmed by 4 bases and J by 5 bases, leaving 11 bases between them. In the library, each TCR cDNA molecule bore its own unique molecular identifier. TCRdb ran MiXCR on the 5' RACE reads and lists one entry per CDR3 protein. The data contain tens of thousands of distinct CDR3 sequences, around 15% of them singletons. The time point was: sample taken at primary tumor resection. Untreated early-stage non-small cell lung cancer patients, approximately 76 in total, were the donors. Researchers sequenced whole RNA taken from tumor, nontumor lung or frozen PBMC without sorting.

The TCR was taken from a male donor with early-stage non-small cell lung cancer. The specimen was PBMCs, collected at surgery. This chain joins TRBV4-1 and TRBJ1-1, with D possibly matching TRBD1 (6 bases). The CDR3 region has the DNA TGCGCCAGCAGCCTAGAGGGGGGAACTGAAGCTTTCTTT. It codes for CASSLEGGTEAFF.